This T cell receptor (beta chain) was identified during a study of neurological immune-mediated disorders. CDR3 size: 15 residues. Germline loops: CDR1 LGHDT, CDR2 YNNKEL (reference sequence). This clonotype has only a few counts. Its antigen remains unidentified. A junction boundary mismatches the germline segment, possibly from a read error. Over 160 million TCR-beta sequences from 15-18 subjects were obtained in each sequencing run. TCRdb re-analysed the 5' RACE reads in MiXCR, keeping a single row per CDR3 protein. The table lists about 60,000 distinct CDR3 sequences, roughly 3.5% of them singletons. General observations from the study: The multiple sclerosis repertoire cluster had no clinical or MRI correlate. While HTLV-1-associated myelopathy showed the greatest TCR clonal expansion, multiple sclerosis showed the least, falling below healthy controls.

The clonotype comes from a woman in her forties or fifties with multiple sclerosis. The rearrangement uses TRBV3-1 and TRBJ1-5, with 7 positions matching TRBD1. Sequencing was done on a sample of PBMCs. CDR3 amino acids: CASSLSRTGQWPQNF. The CDR3 DNA reads TGTGCCAGCAGCCTTTCTCGGACAGGCCAATGGCCCCAGAATTTT.